These 18 T cell receptor beta chains originate from one sample sequenced in a study of CD8 T cells in Susac syndrome. cDNA came from 0.5 to 1 ug RNA primed by random hexamers. TCRdb itself ran the immunoSEQ multiplex PCR reads through MiXCR, one entry per CDR3 protein. The table has around 130,000 distinct CDR3 sequences, around 95% seen once. Input material: CD4+ T cells from PBMCs. Receptor source: a human donor in good health.

J is TRBJ1-1 and V is TRBV28; D ambiguous. The V end was cut by 6 bases, the J end by 0 bases, with 11 bases between. The length of the CDR3 is 14 residues. Germline assignment: CDR1 MDHEN and CDR2 SYDVKM. CDR3 in DNA: TGTGCCAGCAGCCGACCCCAATTGAACACTGAAGCTTTCTTT. Translated, it gives CASSRPQLNTEAFF. Using reference TRBV28 and TRBJ1-1 for the parts outside the CDR3, the full variable domain is DVKVTQSSRYLVKRTGEKVFLECVQDMDHENMFWYRQDPGLGLRLIYFSYDVKMKEKGDIPEGYSVSREKKERFSLILESASTNQTSMYLCASSRPQLNTEAFFGQGTRLTVV.

This clonotype was observed a few times. The chain combines TRBV7-8 with TRBJ2-5; no definite D call. The CDR3 spans 11 residues. V dropped 1 base and J dropped 5 bases, with 2 bases sitting between them. Germline lookup yields CDR1 SGHVS and CDR2 FQNEAQ. CDR3 region: CASSLVETQYF. In nucleotides, the CDR3 is TGTGCCAGCAGCTTAGTTGAGACCCAGTACTTC.

This clonotype appeared once. The V and J genes are TRBV18 and TRBJ2-7; the match to TRBD1 covers 9 bases. The CDR3 extends over 16 amino acids. The germline V gene encodes CDR1 KGHSH and CDR2 LQKENI. With 0 bases clipped from V and 4 bases from J, the junction kept 7 bases outside the gene matches. The CDR3 DNA reads TGTGCCAGCTCACCACCAAGGGGACAGGGCATGTACGAGCAGTACTTC. As protein: CASSPPRGQGMYEQYF.

Only one count was recorded for this clonotype. The rearrangement joins TRBV4-1 to TRBJ1-5, with D tentatively TRBD1 (5 bases). The CDR3 runs 15 residues. V dropped 1 base and J dropped 1 base, with 8 bases sitting between them. Germline loops: CDR1 MGHRA, CDR2 YSYEKL. CDR3 coding DNA: TGCGCCAGCAGCCAAGGATGGGGGAGCAATCAGCCCCAGCATTTT. Protein sequence: CASSQGWGSNQPQHF.

The V gene is TRBV29-1, the J gene TRBJ1-3; D gene uncertain. Germline V gives CDR1 SQVTM, CDR2 ANQGSEA. Between the trimmed V and J ends, which lost 1 base and 0 bases, there was a span of 10 bases. CDR3 size: 15 residues. CDR3 in DNA: TGCAGCGTTGAAGGCTCCGCGTCCTCTGGAAACACCATATATTTT. Its protein product is CSVEGSASSGNTIYF. Full variable domain (rest looked up from reference TRBV29-1 and TRBJ1-3): SAVISQKPSRDICQRGTSLTIQCQVDSQVTMMFWYRQQPGQSLTLIATANQGSEATYESGFVIDKFPISRPNLTFSTLTVSNMSPEDSSIYLCSVEGSASSGNTIYFGEGSWLTVV.

The rearrangement uses TRBV6-1 and TRBJ2-7, with 8 bases matching TRBD1. The V segment lost 6 bases and the J segment 2 bases; nucleotides outside the gene matches: 9. This CDR3 spans 15 amino acids. Germline-derived CDR1 and CDR2 are MNHNS and SASEGT. This chain's CDR3 is CASREQGVYPYEQYF. The CDR3 DNA sequence: TGTGCCAGCAGGGAACAGGGGGTTTATCCCTACGAGCAGTACTTC.

The chain employs TRBV10-1 and TRBJ1-1; D unresolved. Trimming cost V 7 bases and J 4 bases, with 10 bases left between them. Germline assignment: CDR1 WNHNN and CDR2 SYGVQD (reference sequence). The CDR3 covers 12 residues. Written as DNA, the CDR3 is TGCGCCAGCAATGCGAAGACCACTGAAGCTTTCTTT. Translated, it gives CASNAKTTEAFF.

This clonotype was observed once. The chain has TRBV5-1 and TRBJ2-3; D perhaps matches TRBD2 (5 bases). The CDR3 totals 15 residues. The V end lost 1 base, the J end lost 3 bases, and 12 bases lay between the germline ends. Germline lookup yields CDR1 SGHRS and CDR2 YFSETQ. The CDR3 region is CASSLSGRRTDTQYF. The CDR3 coding sequence is TGCGCCAGCAGCTTGTCGGGGAGAAGAACAGATACGCAGTATTTT.

The chain carries TRBV5-6 and TRBJ2-2; D uncertain. The CDR3 length is 13 residues. Germline values: CDR1 SGHDT, CDR2 YYEEEE. V lost 3 bases, J lost 5 bases, and 8 bases lay in between. The CDR3 DNA reads as TGTGCCAGCAGCTCCGTGGGTACCGGGGAGCTGTTTTTT. Protein: CASSSVGTGELFF.

The gene calls are TRBV4-2 and TRBJ2-4; no clear D. Trimming took off 0 bases at V and 6 bases at J, with 12 bases between the two ends. Germline CDR1 LGHNA, CDR2 YNFKEQ. The CDR3 contains 15 residues. The CDR3 loop reads CASSQERAVGNIQYF. In nucleotides, the CDR3 is TGTGCCAGCAGCCAAGAGCGTGCGGTGGGAAACATTCAGTACTTC.

As DNA, the CDR3 is TGCGCCAGCAGCCAAGATGGTGGGACTAGCTACAATGAGCAGTTCTTC. It yields the protein CASSQDGGTSYNEQFF. V usage is TRBV4-3 and J usage is TRBJ2-1, with 8 bases identical to TRBD2. V trimming: 0 bases; J trimming: 3 bases; junction bases outside the gene matches: 4. Per germline, CDR1 LGHNA and CDR2 YSLEER. The CDR3 has 16 residues.

V and J are TRBV7-9 and TRBJ2-1; maybe TRBD1 (5 bases). Germline CDR1 and CDR2: SEHNR and FQNEAQ (reference sequence). CDR3 size: 13 residues. The V end was cut by 1 base, the J end by 9 bases, with 10 bases between. CDR3 residues: CASSLVGPSEQFF. In DNA, the CDR3 is TGTGCCAGCAGCTTAGTGGGGCCTAGTGAGCAGTTCTTC.

In nucleotides, the CDR3 is TGTGCCAGTAGTATCAGAGGGGACAGGGGAGATTCACCCCTCCACTTT. Its translation is CASSIRGDRGDSPLHF. The genes are TRBV19 and TRBJ1-6; TRBD1 aligns across 10 bases. The CDR3 has 16 residues. CDR1 is LNHDA and CDR2 is SQIVND in the germline V gene (reference sequence). With 3 bases clipped from V and 8 bases from J, the junction kept 7 bases outside the gene matches.

The V and J genes are TRBV11-2 and TRBJ2-3, with 13 bases identical to TRBD2. This CDR3 is 17 amino acids long. J was trimmed by 0 bases and V by 3 bases; bases with no gene match: 3. The germline V gene encodes CDR1 SGHAT and CDR2 FQNNGV. The CDR3 DNA sequence: TGTGCCAGCAGCTTGGGACTAGCGGGATTGAGCACAGATACGCAGTATTTT. Translated: CASSLGLAGLSTDTQYF.

This chain links TRBV7-8 with TRBJ2-5; D possibly corresponds to TRBD1 (5 bases). Trimming cost V 4 bases and J 1 base, with 13 bases left between them. The CDR3 consists of 15 residues. Germline assignment: CDR1 SGHVS and CDR2 FQNEAQ. CDR3 in amino acids: CASSWRRQIQETQYF. Written as DNA, the CDR3 is TGTGCCAGCAGCTGGCGCCGACAGATCCAAGAGACCCAGTACTTC.

The V call is TRBV29-1, the J call TRBJ1-1; unclear D gene. Germline lookup yields CDR1 SQVTM and CDR2 ANQGSEA. This CDR3 region has 15 residues. Trimming stripped 4 bases from V and 3 bases from J, with 18 bases between. The CDR3 coding sequence is TGCAGCGTTGCCCTTAGATTGGGTTTGCACACTGAAGCTTTCTTT. It specifies CSVALRLGLHTEAFF.

The CDR3 DNA reads as TGTGCCAGCAGCTTAAACTACAATGAGCAGTTCTTC. Amino acids: CASSLNYNEQFF. J is TRBJ2-1 and V is TRBV7-9; D call uncertain. V was pared by 2 bases and J by 3 bases, with 2 bases between. The germline gives CDR1 SEHNR, CDR2 FQNEAQ (reference sequence). The CDR3 runs to 12 residues. Variable domain in full (rest from reference TRBV7-9 and TRBJ2-1): DTGVSQNPRHKITKRGQNVTFRCDPISEHNRLYWYRQTLGQGPEFLTYFQNEAQLEKSRLLSDRFSAERPKGSFSTLEIQRTEQGDSAMYLCASSLNYNEQFFGPGTRLTVL.

This chain uses TRBV4-2 with TRBJ2-1; possible D gene TRBD2, 6 bases. The V gene's germline CDR1 is LGHNA and CDR2 YNFKEQ. V lost 5 bases and J lost 4, with 15 bases in between. This CDR3 spans 15 amino acids. CDR3 in amino acids: CASSAGLAVYNEQFF. CDR3 nucleotide sequence: TGTGCCAGCAGCGCGGGACTGGCAGTTTACAATGAGCAGTTCTTC.